This note documents a single TCR beta chain sequence. Its antigen is unidentified. The entry originates in a study of shared clonotypes between healthy human individuals. General observations from the study: A limitation of the genetic and exposure-history diversity represented arose from few donors. Around 5.3% of naive CD4 clonotypes were shared across a few donors. Lower generation probabilities were found for non-shared clonotypes than for those shared by all four donors.

Trimming took 6 bases from V and 4 from J, leaving 7 bases between them. The CDR3 contains 12 residues. Germline V gene data show CDR1 as MDHEN and CDR2 as SYDVKM. TCRdb's table, derived via immunoSEQ multiplex PCR, lists solely in-frame clones and lacks some. The sample gives about a million clones, 70% to 85% of which show up once; about 1.5% is in the top ten. The clonotype was recovered from a man between 18 and 29 years old in good health. The chain joins TRBV28 to TRBJ2-1; no definite D call. Material for sequencing was memory CD4+ T cells sorted from blood. Subset described: CD45RA-negative fraction. The CDR3 DNA is TGTGCCAGCAGCAATAGGTACAATGAGCAGTTCTTC. Encoded protein: CASSNRYNEQFF.